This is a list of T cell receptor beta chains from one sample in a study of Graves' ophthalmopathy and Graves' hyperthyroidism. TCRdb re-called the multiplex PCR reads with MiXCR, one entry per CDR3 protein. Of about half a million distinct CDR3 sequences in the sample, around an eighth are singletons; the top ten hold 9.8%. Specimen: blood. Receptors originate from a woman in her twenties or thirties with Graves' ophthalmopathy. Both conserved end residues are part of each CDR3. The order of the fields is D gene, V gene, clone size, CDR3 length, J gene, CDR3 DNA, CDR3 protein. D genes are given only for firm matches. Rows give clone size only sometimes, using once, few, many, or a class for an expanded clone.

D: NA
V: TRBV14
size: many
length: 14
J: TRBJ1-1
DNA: TGTGCCAGCAGCCAAGATCAGGGGAACACTGAAGCTTTCTTT
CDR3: CASSQDQGNTEAFF

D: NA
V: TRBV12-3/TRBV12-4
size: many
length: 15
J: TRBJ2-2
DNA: TGTGCCAGCAGTCGTCAGGGGTCGGGCACCGGGGAGCTGTTTTTT
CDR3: CASSRQGSGTGELFF

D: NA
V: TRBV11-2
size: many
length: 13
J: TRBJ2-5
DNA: TGTGCCAGCAGCTTAGAATGGGTGGAGACCCAGTACTTC
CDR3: CASSLEWVETQYF

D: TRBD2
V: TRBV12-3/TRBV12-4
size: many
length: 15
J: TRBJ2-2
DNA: TGTGCCAGCAGTTTAGAACTAGCGGGCACCGGGGAGCTGTTTTTT
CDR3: CASSLELAGTGELFF

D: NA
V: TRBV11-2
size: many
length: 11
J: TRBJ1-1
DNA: TGTGCCAGCAGCAATTGGCCTGAAGCTTTCTTT
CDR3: CASSNWPEAFF

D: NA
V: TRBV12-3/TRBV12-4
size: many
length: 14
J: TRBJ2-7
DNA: TGTGCCAGCAGTATGGGACACGAACCCTACGAGCAGTACTTC
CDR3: CASSMGHEPYEQYF

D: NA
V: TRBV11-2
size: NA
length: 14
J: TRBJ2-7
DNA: TGTGCCAGCAGCTACTATCCCGAGGACTACGAGCAGTACTTC
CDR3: CASSYYPEDYEQYF

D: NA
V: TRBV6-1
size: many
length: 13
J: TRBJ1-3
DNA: TGTGCCAGCGTTAAGGGCTCTGGAAACACCATATATTTT
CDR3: CASVKGSGNTIYF

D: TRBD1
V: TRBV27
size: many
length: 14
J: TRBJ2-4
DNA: TGTGCCAGCAGTCTTTACAGGGGTGGGAACATTCAGTACTTC
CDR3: CASSLYRGGNIQYF

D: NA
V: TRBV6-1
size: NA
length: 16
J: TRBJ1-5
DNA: TGTGCCAGCAGTGACATCAGGAAGATTAGCAATCAGCCCCAGCATTTT
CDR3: CASSDIRKISNQPQHF

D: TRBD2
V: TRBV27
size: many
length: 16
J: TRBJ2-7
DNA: TGTGCCACCACCCTTTGGTCTAGCGGGAGTCAATACGAGCAGTACTTC
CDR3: CATTLWSSGSQYEQYF

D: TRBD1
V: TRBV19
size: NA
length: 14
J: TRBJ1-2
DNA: TGTGCCAGTAGAGGACAGGGCGAGAGCTATGGCTACACCTTC
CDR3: CASRGQGESYGYTF

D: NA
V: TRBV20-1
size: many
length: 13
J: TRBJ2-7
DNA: TGCAGTGCTAGTTATATAGAAGTCGGAGAGCAGTACTTC
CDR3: CSASYIEVGEQYF

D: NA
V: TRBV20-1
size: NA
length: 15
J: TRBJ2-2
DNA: TGCAGTGCTAGAAGGGACTCGATGAACACCGGGGAGCTGTTTTTT
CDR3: CSARRDSMNTGELFF

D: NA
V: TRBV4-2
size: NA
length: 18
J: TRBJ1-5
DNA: TGTGCCAGCAGCCAAGATAGAGACAACGAGTTTCTAAATCAGCCCCAGCATTTT
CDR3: CASSQDRDNEFLNQPQHF

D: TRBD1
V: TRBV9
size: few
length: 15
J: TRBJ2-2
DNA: TGTGCCAGCAGCGTAGGACAGGGGAACACCGGGGAGCTGTTTTTT
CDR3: CASSVGQGNTGELFF

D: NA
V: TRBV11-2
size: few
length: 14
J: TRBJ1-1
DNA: TGTGCCAGCAACGAGGACAGTTTGAACACTGAAGCTTTCTTT
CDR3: CASNEDSLNTEAFF

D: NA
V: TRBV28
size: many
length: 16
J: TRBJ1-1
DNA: TGTGCCAGCAGCTACACAGGGATGGGGATGAACACTGAAGCTTTCTTT
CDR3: CASSYTGMGMNTEAFF

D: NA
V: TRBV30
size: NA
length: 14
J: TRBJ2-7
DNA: TGTGCCTGGAGTGTTTGGGGCGATTCCTACGAGCAGTACTTC
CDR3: CAWSVWGDSYEQYF

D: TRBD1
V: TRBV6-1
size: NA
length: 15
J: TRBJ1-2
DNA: TGTGCCAGCAGATCTCCTGGGACAGCTTACGGTGGCTACACCTTC
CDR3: CASRSPGTAYGGYTF

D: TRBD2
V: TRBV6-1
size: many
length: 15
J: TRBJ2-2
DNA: TGTGCCAGCACCCCCGGGACTAGCTACACCGGGGAGCTGTTTTTT
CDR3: CASTPGTSYTGELFF

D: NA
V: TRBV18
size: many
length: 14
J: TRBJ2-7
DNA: TGTGCCAGCTCACCAGGGGTCGAGGACTACGAGCAGTACTTC
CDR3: CASSPGVEDYEQYF

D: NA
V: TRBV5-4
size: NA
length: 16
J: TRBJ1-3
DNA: TGTGCCAGCAGCTTGGCCAATGCAGGCTCTGGAAACACCATATATTTT
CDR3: CASSLANAGSGNTIYF

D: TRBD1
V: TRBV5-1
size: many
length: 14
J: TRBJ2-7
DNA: TGCGCCAGCAGCTTAGGACAGGGTGAAGACGAGCAGTACTTC
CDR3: CASSLGQGEDEQYF

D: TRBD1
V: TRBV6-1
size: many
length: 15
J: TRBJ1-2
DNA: TGTGCCAGCAGCTTTTTGTACAGGGGATCGGATGGCTACACCTTC
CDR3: CASSFLYRGSDGYTF

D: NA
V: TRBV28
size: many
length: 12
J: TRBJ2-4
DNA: TGTGCCAGCAGTTTCATGGGGAACATTAAGTACTTC
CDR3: CASSFMGNIKYF

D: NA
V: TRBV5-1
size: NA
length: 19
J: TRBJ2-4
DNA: TGCGCCAGCAGCTTCTACAGGGGACTAACGCTCTCAGCCAAAAACACTCAGTACTTC
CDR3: CASSFYRGLTLSAKNTQYF